This TCR beta chain is from a study of T cells in Graves' hyperthyroidism and ophthalmopathy. Whole-study findings and limits: Among clonotypes expanded in thyroid above 0.001, most were also found in blood.

This clonotype was found a few times. Its specificity is unknown. Using RNA transcripts as the source, TCR beta CDR3 regions were amplified. The HTBI set primed first-round TCR CDR3 RT-PCR. In TCRdb, the multiplex PCR reads were re-called with MiXCR into one record per CDR3 protein. The top ten hold under 9.5% of the sample, which has fewer than 800,000 distinct CDR3 sequences, about 16% seen once. This sequence was found in a man aged 18 to 29 with Graves' hyperthyroidism. What was sequenced was blood.

CDR3 in amino acids: CAISGQLGEQFF. In DNA form, the CDR3 reads TGTGCCATCAGCGGACAGCTGGGTGAGCAGTTCTTC. The genes are TRBV10-3 and TRBJ2-1; maybe TRBD1 (6 bases). V dropped 6 bases and J dropped 9 bases, with 12 bases sitting between them. The CDR3 length is 12 residues. Germline values: CDR1 ENHRY, CDR2 SYGVKD.